This T cell receptor beta chain was recorded in a study of blood T cell repertoires in COVID-19. Measured with immunoSEQ multiplex PCR; TCRdb has only the in-frame clones, and not every one. This sample has roughly 130,000 clones, with over 80% found just once. The sample taken for sequencing was peripheral blood. The TCR sequence derives from a man aged 55-75 years with active or convalescent COVID-19.

CDR3 DNA: TGTGCCAGCAGCTTGTCGGCCGGGGGGAACGAGCAGTACTTC. The encoded protein is CASSLSAGGNEQYF. The chain combines TRBV5-4 with TRBJ2-7, with TRBD2 matching 7 bases. The CDR3 has 14 amino acids. Trimming cost V 1 base and J 5 bases; bases outside gene matches: 6. Germline CDR1 reads SGHNT; CDR2 reads YYREEE (reference sequence).